This T cell receptor beta chain was found in a study of tumor and adjacent non-tumor tissue in lung cancer. Study-wide results and limits: Compared with tumor, normal lung showed significantly lower TCR diversity. Tumor repertoires had a smaller top 100 clone share than normal lung.

About this clonotype: Its antigen is not identified. The germline gene is not matched at one end of the junction; a read error may be the cause.

Three rounds of nested PCR, following a modified ARM-PCR protocol, produced the TCRbeta library. MiXCR was run by TCRdb on the multiplex PCR reads, yielding one entry per CDR3 protein. The table has roughly 120,000 distinct CDR3 sequences, over 75% seen once. RNA was extracted from bulk tissue without any cell sorting. Between August and November 2014, newly diagnosed, chemotherapy-naive lung cancer patients underwent thoracic surgery in China. The sample consisted of lung tumor tissue. The source of this sequence is a man in his sixties or seventies with non-small cell lung cancer.

In DNA form, the CDR3 reads TGCGCCAGCAACCAAGAATGGGTCACCGGGGAGCTGTTTTTT. It is translated as CASNQEWVTGELFF. The chain recombines TRBV4-3 with TRBJ2-2; D remains ambiguous. Germline CDR1 LGHNA, CDR2 YSLEER. The CDR3 sequence is 14 residues long.